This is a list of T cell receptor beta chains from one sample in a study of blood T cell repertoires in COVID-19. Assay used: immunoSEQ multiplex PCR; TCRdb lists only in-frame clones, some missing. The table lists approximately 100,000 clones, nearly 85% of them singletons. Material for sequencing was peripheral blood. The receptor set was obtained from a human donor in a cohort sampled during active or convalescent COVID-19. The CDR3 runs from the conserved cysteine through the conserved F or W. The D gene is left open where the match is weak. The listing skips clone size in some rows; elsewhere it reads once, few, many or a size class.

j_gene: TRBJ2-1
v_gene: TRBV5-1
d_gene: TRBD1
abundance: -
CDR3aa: CASSLLGQGNEQFF
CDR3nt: TGCGCCAGCAGCTTGTTGGGACAGGGGAATGAGCAGTTCTTC

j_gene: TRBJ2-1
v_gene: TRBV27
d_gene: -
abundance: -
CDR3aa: CASSLTPPRNEQFF
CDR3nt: TGTGCCAGCAGTTTAACCCCCCCCAGGAATGAGCAGTTCTTC

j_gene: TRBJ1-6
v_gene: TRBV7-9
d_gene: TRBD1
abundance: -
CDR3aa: CASSLGDREGSPLHF
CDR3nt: TGTGCCAGCAGCTTAGGCGACAGGGAAGGTTCACCCCTCCACTTT

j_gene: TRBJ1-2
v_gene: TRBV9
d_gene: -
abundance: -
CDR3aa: CASGRGIGYGYTF
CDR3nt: TGTGCCAGTGGGAGGGGTATCGGCTATGGCTACACCTTC

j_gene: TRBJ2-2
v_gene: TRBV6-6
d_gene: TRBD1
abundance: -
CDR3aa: CASSPGQGGSGELFF
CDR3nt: TGTGCCAGCAGCCCGGGACAGGGCGGATCCGGGGAGCTGTTTTTT

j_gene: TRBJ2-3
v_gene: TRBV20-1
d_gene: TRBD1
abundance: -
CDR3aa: CSASQTTGGRGDTQYF
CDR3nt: TGCAGTGCTAGTCAAACTACAGGGGGCCGTGGAGATACGCAGTATTTT

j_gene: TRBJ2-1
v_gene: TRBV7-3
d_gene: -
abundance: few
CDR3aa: CASSPGGNNNEQFF
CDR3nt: TGTGCCAGCAGCCCAGGGGGGAATAACAATGAGCAGTTCTTC

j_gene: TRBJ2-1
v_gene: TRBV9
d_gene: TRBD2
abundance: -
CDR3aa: CASSVVTSGEGEQFF
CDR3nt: TGTGCCAGCAGCGTAGTAACTAGCGGGGAGGGTGAGCAGTTCTTC

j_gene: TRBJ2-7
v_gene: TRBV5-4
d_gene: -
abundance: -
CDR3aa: CASSLARQKGSYEQYF
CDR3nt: TGTGCCAGCAGCCTTGCCCGACAGAAAGGATCCTACGAGCAGTACTTC

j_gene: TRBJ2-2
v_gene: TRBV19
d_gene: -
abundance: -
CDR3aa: CASLQVNTGELFF
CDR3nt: TGTGCCAGTCTGCAGGTGAACACCGGGGAGCTGTTTTTT

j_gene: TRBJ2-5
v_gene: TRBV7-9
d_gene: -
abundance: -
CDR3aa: CASSLPRGTQYF
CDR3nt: TGTGCCAGCAGCCTGCCTCGGGGGACCCAGTACTTC

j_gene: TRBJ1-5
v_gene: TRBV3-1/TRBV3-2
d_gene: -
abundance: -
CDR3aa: CASSQMDLQPQHF
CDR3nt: TGTGCCAGCAGCCAAATGGACTTACAGCCCCAGCATTTT

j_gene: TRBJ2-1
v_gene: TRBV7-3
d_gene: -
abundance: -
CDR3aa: CASSLTGGLDNEQFF
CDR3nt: TGTGCCAGCAGCTTAACCGGGGGGCTGGACAATGAGCAGTTCTTC

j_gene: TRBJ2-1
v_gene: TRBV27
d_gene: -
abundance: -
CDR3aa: CASRPQRGSSYNEQFF
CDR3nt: TGTGCCAGCAGGCCCCAACGGGGGAGCTCCTACAATGAGCAGTTCTTC

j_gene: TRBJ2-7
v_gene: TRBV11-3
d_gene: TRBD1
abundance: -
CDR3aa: CASSLGQGNLYEQYF
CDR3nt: TGTGCCAGCAGCTTGGGACAGGGGAACCTCTACGAGCAGTACTTC

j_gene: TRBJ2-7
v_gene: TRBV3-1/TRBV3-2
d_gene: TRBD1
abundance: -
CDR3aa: CASRRTGGSHEQYF
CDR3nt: TGTGCCAGCAGGAGGACAGGGGGCTCTCACGAGCAGTACTTC

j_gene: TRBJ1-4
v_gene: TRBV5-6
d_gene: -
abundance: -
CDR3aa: CASSLGTEGFNEKLFF
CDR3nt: TGTGCCAGCAGCTTGGGGACAGAAGGCTTTAATGAAAAACTGTTTTTT

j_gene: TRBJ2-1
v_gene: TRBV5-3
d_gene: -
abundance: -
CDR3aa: CARSLAVNSSYNEQFF
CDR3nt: TGTGCCAGAAGCTTGGCCGTCAACAGCTCCTACAATGAGCAGTTCTTC

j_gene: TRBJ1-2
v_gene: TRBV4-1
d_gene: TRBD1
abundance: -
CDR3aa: CASSQDKNRGNYGYTF
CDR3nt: TGCGCCAGCAGCCAAGATAAGAACAGGGGAAACTATGGCTACACCTTC

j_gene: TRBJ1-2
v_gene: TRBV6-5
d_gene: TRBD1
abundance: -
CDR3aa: CASRTGTDYYGYTF
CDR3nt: TGTGCCAGCAGGACCGGGACAGACTACTATGGCTACACCTTC

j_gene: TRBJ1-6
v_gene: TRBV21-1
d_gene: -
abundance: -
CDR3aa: CASNSTGTGVGSPLHF
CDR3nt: TGTGCCAGCAACTCAACCGGGACAGGGGTGGGTTCACCCCTCCACTTT

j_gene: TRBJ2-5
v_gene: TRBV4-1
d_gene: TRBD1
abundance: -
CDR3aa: CASRPTGGPQETQYF
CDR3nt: TGCGCCAGCAGACCTACAGGGGGCCCTCAAGAGACCCAGTACTTC

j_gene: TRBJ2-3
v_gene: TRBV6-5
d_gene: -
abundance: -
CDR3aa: CASSYSIRETDTQYF
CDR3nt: TGTGCCAGCAGTTACTCGATAAGGGAGACAGATACGCAGTATTTT

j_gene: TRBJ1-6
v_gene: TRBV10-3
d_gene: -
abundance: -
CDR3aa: CAISENTNSPLHF
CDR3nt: TGTGCCATCAGTGAGAACACTAATTCACCCCTCCACTTT

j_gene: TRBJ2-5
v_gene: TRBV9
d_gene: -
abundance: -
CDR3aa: CASSVGVAQETQYF
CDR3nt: TGTGCCAGCAGCGTAGGTGTAGCACAAGAGACCCAGTACTTC

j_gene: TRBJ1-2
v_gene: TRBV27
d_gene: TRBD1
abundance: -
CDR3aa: CASSFAGQGAFGYTF
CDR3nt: TGTGCCAGCAGTTTTGCAGGACAGGGGGCTTTTGGCTACACCTTC

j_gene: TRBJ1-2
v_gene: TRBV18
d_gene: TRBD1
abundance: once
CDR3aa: CASSPGQGNYGYTF
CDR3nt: TGTGCCAGCTCACCGGGACAGGGAAACTATGGCTACACCTTC

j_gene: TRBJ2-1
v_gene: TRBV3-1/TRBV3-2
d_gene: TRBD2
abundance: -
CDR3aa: CASSLGGGATYNEQFF
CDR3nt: TGTGCCAGCAGCCTGGGCGGGGGGGCGACCTACAATGAGCAGTTCTTC

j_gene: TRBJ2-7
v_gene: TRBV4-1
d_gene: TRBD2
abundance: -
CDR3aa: CASSQKGYGTSGVREQYF
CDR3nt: TGCGCCAGCAGCCAAAAGGGATATGGGACTAGCGGGGTCCGCGAGCAGTACTTC

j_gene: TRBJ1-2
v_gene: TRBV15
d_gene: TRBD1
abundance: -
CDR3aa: CATSRDQGARGYTF
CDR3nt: TGTGCCACCAGCAGAGACCAGGGGGCGCGGGGCTACACCTTC

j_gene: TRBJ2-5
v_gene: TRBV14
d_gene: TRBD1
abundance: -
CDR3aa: CASSQWDSQETQYF
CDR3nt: TGTGCCAGCAGCCAATGGGACAGTCAAGAGACCCAGTACTTC

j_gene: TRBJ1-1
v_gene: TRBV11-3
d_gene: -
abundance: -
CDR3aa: CASSLLVGDTEAFF
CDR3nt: TGTGCCAGCAGCTTGTTAGTAGGAGACACTGAAGCTTTCTTT

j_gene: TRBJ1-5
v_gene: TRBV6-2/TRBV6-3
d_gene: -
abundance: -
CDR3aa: CASRPLTGSNQPQHF
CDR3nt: TGTGCCAGCAGACCTCTCACAGGGTCCAATCAGCCCCAGCATTTT

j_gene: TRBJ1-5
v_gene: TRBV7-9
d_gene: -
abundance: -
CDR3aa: CASSPHPRQWKNQPQHF
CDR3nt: TGTGCCAGCAGCCCCCACCCACGACAGTGGAAGAATCAGCCCCAGCATTTT

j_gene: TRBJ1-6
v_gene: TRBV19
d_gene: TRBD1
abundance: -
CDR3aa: CASSPTGTGEGRDNSPLHF
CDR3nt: TGTGCCAGTAGTCCTACCGGGACAGGGGAAGGCAGGGATAATTCACCCCTCCACTTT

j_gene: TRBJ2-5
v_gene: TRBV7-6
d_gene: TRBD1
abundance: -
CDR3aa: CASSYAVRTGKVTQYF
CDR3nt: TGTGCCAGCAGTTATGCTGTTCGGACAGGGAAGGTGACCCAGTACTTC

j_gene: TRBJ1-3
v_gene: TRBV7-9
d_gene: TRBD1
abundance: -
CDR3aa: CASSYPGQGYGNTIYF
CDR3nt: TGTGCCAGCAGCTACCCGGGACAGGGGTATGGAAACACCATATATTTT

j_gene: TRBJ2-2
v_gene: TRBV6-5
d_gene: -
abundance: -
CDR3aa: CASSKQGTGELFF
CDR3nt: TGTGCCAGCAGTAAACAGGGAACCGGGGAGCTGTTTTTT

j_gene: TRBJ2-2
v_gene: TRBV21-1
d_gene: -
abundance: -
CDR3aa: CASSTDREFTGELFF
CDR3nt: TGTGCCAGCAGCACGGACAGGGAATTCACCGGGGAGCTGTTTTTT

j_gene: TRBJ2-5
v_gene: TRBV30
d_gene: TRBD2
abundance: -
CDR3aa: CACSGGNQETQYF
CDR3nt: TGTGCCTGCAGCGGGGGGAACCAAGAGACCCAGTACTTC

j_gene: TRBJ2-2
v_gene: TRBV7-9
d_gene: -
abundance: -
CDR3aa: CASKLEISGGSGELFF
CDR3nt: TGTGCCAGCAAACTCGAGATCTCTGGGGGGTCCGGGGAGCTGTTTTTT

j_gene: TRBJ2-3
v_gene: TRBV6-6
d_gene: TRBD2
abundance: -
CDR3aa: CASTNAGGSTDTQYF
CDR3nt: TGTGCCAGCACCAACGCGGGGGGGAGCACAGATACGCAGTATTTT

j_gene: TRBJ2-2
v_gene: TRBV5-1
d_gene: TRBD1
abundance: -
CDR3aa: CASSLGRQGGHTGELFF
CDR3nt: TGCGCCAGCAGCTTGGGAAGACAGGGGGGGCACACCGGGGAGCTGTTTTTT

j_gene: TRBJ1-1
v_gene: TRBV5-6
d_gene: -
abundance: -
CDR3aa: CASSSETGYSTEAFF
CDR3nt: TGTGCCAGCAGCTCTGAGACAGGCTATTCGACTGAAGCTTTCTTT

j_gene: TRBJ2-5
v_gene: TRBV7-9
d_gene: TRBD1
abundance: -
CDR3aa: CASRRQGLGETQYF
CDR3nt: TGTGCCAGCAGAAGACAGGGGCTTGGGGAGACCCAGTACTTC

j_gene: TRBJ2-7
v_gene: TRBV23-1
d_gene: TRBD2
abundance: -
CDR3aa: CASSPGGGGTSYEQYF
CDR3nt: TGCGCCAGCAGTCCAGGCGGCGGGGGGACCTCCTACGAGCAGTACTTC

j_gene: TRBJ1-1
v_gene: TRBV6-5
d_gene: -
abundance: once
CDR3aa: CASSRPGASEAFF
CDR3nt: TGTGCCAGCAGCCGCCCAGGGGCAAGTGAAGCTTTCTTT

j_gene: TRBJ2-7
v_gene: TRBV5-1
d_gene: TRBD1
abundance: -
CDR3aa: CASSFGTGVYEQYF
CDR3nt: TGCGCCAGCAGCTTCGGGACAGGGGTCTACGAGCAGTACTTC